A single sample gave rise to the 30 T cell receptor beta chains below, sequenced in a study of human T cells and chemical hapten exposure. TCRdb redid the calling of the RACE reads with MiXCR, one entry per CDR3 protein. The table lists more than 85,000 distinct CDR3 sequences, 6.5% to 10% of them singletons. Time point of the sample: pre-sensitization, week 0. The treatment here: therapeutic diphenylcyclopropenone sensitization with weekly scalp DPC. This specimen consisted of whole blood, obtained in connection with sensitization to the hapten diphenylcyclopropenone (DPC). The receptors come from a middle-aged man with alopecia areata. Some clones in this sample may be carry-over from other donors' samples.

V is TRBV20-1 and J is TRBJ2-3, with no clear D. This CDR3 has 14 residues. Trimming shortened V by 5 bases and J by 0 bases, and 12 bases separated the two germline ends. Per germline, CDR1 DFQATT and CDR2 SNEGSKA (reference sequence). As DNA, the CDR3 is TGCAGTGCTCTTCGAGGCACTAGCACAGATACGCAGTATTTT. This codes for CSALRGTSTDTQYF.

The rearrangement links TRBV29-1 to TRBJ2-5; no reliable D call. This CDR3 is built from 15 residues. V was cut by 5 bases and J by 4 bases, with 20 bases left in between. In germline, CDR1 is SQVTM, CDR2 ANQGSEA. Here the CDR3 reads CSVMFNQWLGETQYF. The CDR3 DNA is TGCAGCGTTATGTTTAACCAGTGGTTAGGAGAGACCCAGTACTTC.

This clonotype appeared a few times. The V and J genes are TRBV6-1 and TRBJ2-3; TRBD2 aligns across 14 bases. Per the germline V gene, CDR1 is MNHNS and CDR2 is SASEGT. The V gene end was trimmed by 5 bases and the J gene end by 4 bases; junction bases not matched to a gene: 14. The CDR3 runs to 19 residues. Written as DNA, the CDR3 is TGTGCCAGCAGTTCCGGGACTAGCGGGAGAACAACGGTTGCAGATACGCAGTATTTT. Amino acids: CASSSGTSGRTTVADTQYF.

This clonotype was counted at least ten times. The DNA of the CDR3 is TGCAGTGCTAGAAGATGGACACCTACTGCAGATACGCAGTATTTT. Translation: CSARRWTPTADTQYF. V is TRBV20-1 and J is TRBJ2-3; TRBD1 is a possible D gene (5 bases). Germline V gene lookup returns CDR1 DFQATT and CDR2 SNEGSKA (reference sequence). The germline V and J ends were trimmed by 2 bases and 4 bases, with 16 bases remaining between them. CDR3 size: 15 residues.

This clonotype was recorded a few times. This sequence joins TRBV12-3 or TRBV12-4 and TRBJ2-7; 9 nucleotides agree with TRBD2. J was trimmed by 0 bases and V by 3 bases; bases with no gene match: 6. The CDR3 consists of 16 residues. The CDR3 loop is CASSFSGGRVSYEQYF. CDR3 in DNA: TGTGCCAGCAGTTTTTCGGGCGGGAGGGTCTCCTACGAGCAGTACTTC.

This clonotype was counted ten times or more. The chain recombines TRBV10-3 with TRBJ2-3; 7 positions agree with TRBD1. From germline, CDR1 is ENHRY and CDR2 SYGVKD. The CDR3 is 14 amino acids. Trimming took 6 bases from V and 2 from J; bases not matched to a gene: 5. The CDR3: CAIRQGQNTDTQYF. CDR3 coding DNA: TGTGCCATCAGACAGGGACAGAACACAGATACGCAGTATTTT.

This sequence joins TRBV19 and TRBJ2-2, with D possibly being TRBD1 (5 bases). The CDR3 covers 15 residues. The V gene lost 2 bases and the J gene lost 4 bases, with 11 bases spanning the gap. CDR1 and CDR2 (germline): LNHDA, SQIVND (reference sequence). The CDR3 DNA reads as TGTGCCAGTAGTATACAGGGTAGGGCCACCGGGGAGCTGTTTTTT. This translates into CASSIQGRATGELFF.

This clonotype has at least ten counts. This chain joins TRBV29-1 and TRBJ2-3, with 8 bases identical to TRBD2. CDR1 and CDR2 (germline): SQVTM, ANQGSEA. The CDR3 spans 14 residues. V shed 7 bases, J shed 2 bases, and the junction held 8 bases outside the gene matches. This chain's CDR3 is CSAHSGINTDTQYF. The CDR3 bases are TGCAGCGCTCATAGCGGGATCAACACAGATACGCAGTATTTT.

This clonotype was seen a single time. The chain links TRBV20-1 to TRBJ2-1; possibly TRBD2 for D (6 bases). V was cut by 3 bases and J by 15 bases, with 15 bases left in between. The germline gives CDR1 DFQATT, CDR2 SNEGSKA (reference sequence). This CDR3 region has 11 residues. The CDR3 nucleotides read TGCAGTGCTAGTCCCGGGACTTCGCGGTTCTTC. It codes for CSASPGTSRFF.

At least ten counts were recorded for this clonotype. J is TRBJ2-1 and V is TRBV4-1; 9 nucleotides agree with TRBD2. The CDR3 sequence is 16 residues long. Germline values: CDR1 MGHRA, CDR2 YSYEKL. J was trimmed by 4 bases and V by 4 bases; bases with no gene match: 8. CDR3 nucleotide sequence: TGCGCCAGCAGCCGACCGGGCCTAGCGGGATACAATGAGCAGTTCTTC. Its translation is CASSRPGLAGYNEQFF.

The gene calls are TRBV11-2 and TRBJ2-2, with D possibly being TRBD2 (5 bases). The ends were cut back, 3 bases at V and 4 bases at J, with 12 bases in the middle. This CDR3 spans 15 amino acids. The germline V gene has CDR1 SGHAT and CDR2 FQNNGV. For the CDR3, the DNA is TGTGCCAGCAGCTTGTCGGGATCGTCCACCGGGGAGCTGTTTTTT. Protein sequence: CASSLSGSSTGELFF.

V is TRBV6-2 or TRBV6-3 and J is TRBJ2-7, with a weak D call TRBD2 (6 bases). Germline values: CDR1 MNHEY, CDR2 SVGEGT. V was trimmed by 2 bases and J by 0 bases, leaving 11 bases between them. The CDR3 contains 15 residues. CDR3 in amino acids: CASSYTAGPSYEQYF. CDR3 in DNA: TGTGCCAGCAGTTACACGGCGGGACCCTCCTACGAGCAGTACTTC.

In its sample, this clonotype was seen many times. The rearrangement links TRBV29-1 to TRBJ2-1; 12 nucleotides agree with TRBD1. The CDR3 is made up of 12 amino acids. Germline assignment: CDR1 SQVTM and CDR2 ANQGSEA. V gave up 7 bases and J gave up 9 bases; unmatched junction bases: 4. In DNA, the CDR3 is TGCAGCGGGGGACAGGGGGCGGGTGAGCAGTTCTTC. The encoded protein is CSGGQGAGEQFF.

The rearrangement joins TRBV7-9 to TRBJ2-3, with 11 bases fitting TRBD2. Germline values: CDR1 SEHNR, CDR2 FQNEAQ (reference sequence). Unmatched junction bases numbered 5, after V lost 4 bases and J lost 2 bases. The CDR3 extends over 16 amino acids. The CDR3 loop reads CASSSRTSGLTDTQYF. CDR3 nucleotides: TGTGCCAGCAGCTCGAGGACTAGCGGGCTCACAGATACGCAGTATTTT.

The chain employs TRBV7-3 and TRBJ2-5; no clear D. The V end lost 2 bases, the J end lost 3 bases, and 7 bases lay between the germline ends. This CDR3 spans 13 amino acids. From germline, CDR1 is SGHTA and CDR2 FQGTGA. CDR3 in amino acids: CASSLGDKETQYF. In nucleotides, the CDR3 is TGTGCCAGCAGCTTAGGCGACAAAGAGACCCAGTACTTC.

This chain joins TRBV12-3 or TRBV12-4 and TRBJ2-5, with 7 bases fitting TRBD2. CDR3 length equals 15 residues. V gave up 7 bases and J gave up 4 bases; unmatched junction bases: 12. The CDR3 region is CASTSSGGVGETQYF. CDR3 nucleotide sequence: TGTGCCAGCACCTCTAGCGGCGGGGTCGGAGAGACCCAGTACTTC.

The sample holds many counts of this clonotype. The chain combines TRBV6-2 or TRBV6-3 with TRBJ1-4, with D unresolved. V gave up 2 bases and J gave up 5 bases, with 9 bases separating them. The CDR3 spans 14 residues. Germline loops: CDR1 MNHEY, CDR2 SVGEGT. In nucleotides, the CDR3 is TGTGCCAGCAGTTACGGCAAACAGAATGAAAAACTGTTTTTT. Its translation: CASSYGKQNEKLFF.

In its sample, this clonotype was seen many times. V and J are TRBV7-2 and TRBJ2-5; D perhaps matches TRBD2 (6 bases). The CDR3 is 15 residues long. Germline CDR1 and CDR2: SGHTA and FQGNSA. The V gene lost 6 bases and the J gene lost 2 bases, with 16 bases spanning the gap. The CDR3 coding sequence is TGTGCCAGCAGTTCAAGTGGAGGGGAACAAGAGACCCAGTACTTC. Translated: CASSSSGGEQETQYF.

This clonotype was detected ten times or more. The CDR3 DNA is TGTGCCAGCAGTGTGGGGGACAAAAACATTCAGTACTTC. Its protein product is CASSVGDKNIQYF. The chain has TRBV28 and TRBJ2-4; D is possibly TRBD1 or TRBD2 (5 bases each). Germline lookup yields CDR1 MDHEN and CDR2 SYDVKM. This CDR3 spans 13 amino acids. Trimming stripped 5 bases from V and 3 bases from J, with 8 bases between.

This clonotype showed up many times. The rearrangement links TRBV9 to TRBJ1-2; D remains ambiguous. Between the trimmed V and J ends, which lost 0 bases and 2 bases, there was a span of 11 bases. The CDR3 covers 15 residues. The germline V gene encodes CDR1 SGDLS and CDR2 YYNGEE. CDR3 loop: CASSVGEGQNYGYTF. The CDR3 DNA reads TGTGCCAGCAGCGTAGGGGAAGGGCAGAACTATGGCTACACCTTC.

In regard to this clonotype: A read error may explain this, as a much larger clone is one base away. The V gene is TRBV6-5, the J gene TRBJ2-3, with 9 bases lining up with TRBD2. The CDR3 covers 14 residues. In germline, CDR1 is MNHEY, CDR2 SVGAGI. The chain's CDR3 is CASSYRTSADTRYF. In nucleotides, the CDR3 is TGTGCCAGCAGTTACCGGACTAGCGCAGATACGCGGTATTTT.

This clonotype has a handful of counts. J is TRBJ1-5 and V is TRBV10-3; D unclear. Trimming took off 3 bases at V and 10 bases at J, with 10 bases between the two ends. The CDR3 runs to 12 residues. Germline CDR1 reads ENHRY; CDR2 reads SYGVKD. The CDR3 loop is CAISDRLEPQHF. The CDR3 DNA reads TGTGCCATCAGTGACAGGCTGGAACCCCAGCATTTT.

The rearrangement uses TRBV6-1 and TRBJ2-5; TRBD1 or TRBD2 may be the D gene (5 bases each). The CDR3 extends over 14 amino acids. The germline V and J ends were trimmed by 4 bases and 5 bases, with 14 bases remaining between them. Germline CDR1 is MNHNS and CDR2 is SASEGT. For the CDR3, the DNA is TGTGCCAGCAGTGGCTCATGGGGCGGGGAGACCCAGTACTTC. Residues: CASSGSWGGETQYF.

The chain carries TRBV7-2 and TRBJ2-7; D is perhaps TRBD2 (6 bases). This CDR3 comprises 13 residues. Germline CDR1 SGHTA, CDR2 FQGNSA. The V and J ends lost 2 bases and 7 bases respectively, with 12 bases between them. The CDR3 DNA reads TGTGCCAGCAGCTTATCGACTAGTGGAGAGCAGTACGTC. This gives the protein CASSLSTSGEQYV.

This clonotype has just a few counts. The CDR3 bases are TGTGCCAGCAGTAGCGTACCCACCGGGGAGCTGTTTTTT. Translated: CASSSVPTGELFF. The rearrangement joins TRBV6-2 or TRBV6-3 to TRBJ2-2; D gene uncertain. The CDR3 is 13 amino acids. Trimming shortened V by 5 bases and J by 4 bases, and 8 bases separated the two germline ends. From germline, CDR1 is MNHEY and CDR2 SVGEGT.

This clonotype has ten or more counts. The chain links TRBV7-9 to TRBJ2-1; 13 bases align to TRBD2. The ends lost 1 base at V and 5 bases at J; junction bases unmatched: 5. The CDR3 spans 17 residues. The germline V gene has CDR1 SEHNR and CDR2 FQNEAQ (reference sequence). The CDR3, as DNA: TGTGCCAGCAGCTTAGAACTAGCGGGAGGGCCCCACAATGAGCAGTTCTTC. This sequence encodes CASSLELAGGPHNEQFF.

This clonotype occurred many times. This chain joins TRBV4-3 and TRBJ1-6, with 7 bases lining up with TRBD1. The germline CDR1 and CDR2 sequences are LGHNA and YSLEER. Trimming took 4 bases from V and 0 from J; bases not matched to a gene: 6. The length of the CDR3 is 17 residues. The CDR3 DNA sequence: TGCGCCAGCAGCCTAGACAGGGTGCTCTCCTATAATTCACCCCTCCACTTT. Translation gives CASSLDRVLSYNSPLHF.

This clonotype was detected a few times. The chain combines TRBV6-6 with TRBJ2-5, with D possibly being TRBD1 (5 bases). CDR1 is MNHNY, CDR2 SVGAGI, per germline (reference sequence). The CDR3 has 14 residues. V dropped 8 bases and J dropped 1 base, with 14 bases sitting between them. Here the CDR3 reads CASSARVTQETQYF. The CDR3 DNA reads TGTGCCAGCTCGGCCAGGGTGACCCAAGAGACCCAGTACTTC.

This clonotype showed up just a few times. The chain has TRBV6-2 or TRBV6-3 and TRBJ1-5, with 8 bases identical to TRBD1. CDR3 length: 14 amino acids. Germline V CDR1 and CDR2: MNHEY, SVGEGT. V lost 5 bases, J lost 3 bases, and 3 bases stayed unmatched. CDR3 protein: CASSGTGLNQPQHF. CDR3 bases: TGTGCCAGCAGTGGGACAGGACTCAATCAGCCCCAGCATTTT.

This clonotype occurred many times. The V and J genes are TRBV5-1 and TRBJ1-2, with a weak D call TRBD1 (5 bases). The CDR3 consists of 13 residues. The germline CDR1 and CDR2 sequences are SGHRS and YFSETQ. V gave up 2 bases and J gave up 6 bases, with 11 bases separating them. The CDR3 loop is CASSFGGGNGYTF. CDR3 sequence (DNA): TGCGCCAGCAGCTTTGGGGGAGGGAATGGCTACACCTTC.